This paragraph reports one T cell receptor beta chain. Likely unrecorded immune exposures existed in these nominally healthy donors. The record originates from a study of cytomegalovirus exposure and HLA in healthy donors. The PCR used 60 Vbeta and 13 Jbeta primers. The assay was immunoSEQ multiplex PCR, and TCRdb's table has in-frame clones only and misses some. The sample lists some 180,000 clones; 75% to 80% were seen once. The germline V gene encodes CDR1 SGDLS and CDR2 YYNGEE. The junction had 13 bases not matched to a gene; V was cut back by 2 bases and J by 3 bases. The CDR3 is made up of 19 amino acids.

The chain is built from TRBV9 and TRBJ2-1; 11 nucleotides agree with TRBD1. The receptor comes from a female donor in good health and CMV-seronegative. The material sequenced was PBMCs. The DNA of the CDR3 is TGTGCCAGCAGCGTCTCCGGACAGGGGGCGGGCGGGGGCTACAATGAGCAGTTCTTC. Amino acid sequence: CASSVSGQGAGGGYNEQFF.